These 14 T cell receptor beta chains came from one sample sequenced in a study of blood T cell repertoires in COVID-19 (dated by TCRdb to the early 2020s). Libraries were constructed by the immunoSEQ multiplex PCR assay. Sourced from immuneACCESS, this table was stored by TCRdb with only in-frame sequences that have V and J called. A share of the clones is absent; for the studies checked, an unresolved V gene accounts for under half, and the remainder has no known explanation. The sample table contains about 64,000 clones; only one count was recorded for less than 80% of them. Together, the top ten hold more than 8% of the sample. Sequencing was carried out using peripheral blood. The source of these receptors is a human donor in a cohort sampled during active COVID-19.

This chain connects TRBV6-6 to TRBJ2-7, with TRBD2 as a possible D gene (6 bases). The CDR3 extends over 16 amino acids. The V end was cut by 0 bases, the J end by 1 base, with 13 bases between. Germline-derived CDR1 and CDR2 are MNHNY and SVGAGI (reference sequence). The CDR3 DNA is TGTGCCAGCAGTTACTCGACGGTTCGGGGGTCCTACGAGCAGTACTTC. Protein: CASSYSTVRGSYEQYF.

The rearrangement links TRBV6-2 or TRBV6-3 to TRBJ2-2; 7 positions agree with TRBD2. J lost 5 bases, V lost 6 bases, and 6 bases had no gene match. CDR3 size: 14 residues. Germline V lookup: CDR1 MNHEY, CDR2 SVGEGT. The CDR3 is CASSGRLATGELFF. The CDR3 coding sequence is TGTGCCAGCAGCGGACGACTAGCAACCGGGGAGCTGTTTTTT.

The V gene is TRBV6-2 or TRBV6-3, the J gene TRBJ2-7, with a weak D call TRBD2 (5 bases). The length of the CDR3 is 15 residues. Between the trimmed V and J ends, which lost 6 bases and 4 bases, there was a span of 19 bases. Germline assignment: CDR1 MNHEY and CDR2 SVGEGT. The CDR3 DNA reads TGTGCCAGCAGACCTACCGGGAACATAGTGTACGAGCAGTACTTC. It codes for CASRPTGNIVYEQYF.

The chain employs TRBV30 and TRBJ2-2, with 12 bases identical to TRBD1. With 4 bases clipped from V and 7 bases from J, the junction kept 7 bases outside the gene matches. The CDR3 consists of 15 residues. Germline CDR1 reads GTSNPN; CDR2 reads SVGIG (reference sequence). The CDR3 sequence: CAWNGGQGANGELFF. Here the CDR3 DNA reads TGTGCCTGGAATGGGGGACAGGGGGCCAACGGGGAGCTGTTTTTT.

The chain combines TRBV12-3 or TRBV12-4 with TRBJ2-3; TRBD1 is a possible D gene (5 bases). V was trimmed by 5 bases and J by 9 bases, leaving 12 bases between them. The CDR3 has 12 residues. The CDR3, as DNA: TGTGCCAGCAGTCGTACAGGAATGACGCAGTATTTT. Its translation: CASSRTGMTQYF.

The chain uses TRBV27 and TRBJ1-5; a possible D gene is TRBD1 (6 bases). CDR1 and CDR2 from the germline V gene are MNHEY and SMNVEV (reference sequence). This CDR3 region has 14 residues. Trimming left V 6 bases short and J 7 bases short, with 16 bases between. CDR3 in amino acids: CASRNTGPGQPQHF. The DNA for the CDR3 is TGTGCCAGCAGGAACACAGGGCCGGGGCAGCCCCAGCATTTT.

This chain connects TRBV6-6 to TRBJ2-7, with TRBD1 matching over 7 bases. The CDR3 length is 15 residues. CDR1 and CDR2 from the germline V gene are MNHNY and SVGAGI (reference sequence). V lost 2 bases and J lost 5; bases outside the gene matches: 9. The CDR3 DNA follows: TGTGCCAGCAGTTACAGCGCACAGGGGCCACACGAGCAGTACTTC. Translation gives CASSYSAQGPHEQYF.

The V and J genes are TRBV27 and TRBJ1-6, with TRBD1 identical over 8 bases. The trim removed 2 bases at V and 14 bases at J, leaving 8 bases unmatched. The CDR3 is made up of 14 amino acids. Germline V gene sequence: CDR1 MNHEY, CDR2 SMNVEV (reference sequence). CDR3 nucleotide sequence: TGTGCCAGCAGTTTAGGGCAGGGGGCCGCCACCCTCCACTTT. It translates to CASSLGQGAATLHF.

The rearrangement joins TRBV6-2 or TRBV6-3 to TRBJ1-2, with 9 bases identical to TRBD1. V lost 4 bases and J lost 8; bases outside the gene matches: 14. The CDR3 contains 16 residues. Germline V gives CDR1 MNHEY, CDR2 SVGEGT. CDR3 coding DNA: TGTGCCAGCAGTTCGCTCCGGGACAGGGCTGGCGGGGGCTACACCTTC. It is translated as CASSSLRDRAGGGYTF.

The chain links TRBV11-2 to TRBJ1-1; D uncertain. Trimming shortened V by 5 bases and J by 0 bases, and 16 bases separated the two germline ends. The CDR3 loop spans 16 amino acids. Per the germline V gene, CDR1 is SGHAT and CDR2 is FQNNGV. CDR3 in amino acids: CASSLRLARLNTEAFF. As DNA, the CDR3 is TGTGCCAGCAGCCTTAGGTTAGCTAGATTGAACACTGAAGCTTTCTTT.

DNA for the CDR3: TGTGCCAGCAGTACCGGGCTAGGGGGCACTGAAGCTTTCTTT. As protein: CASSTGLGGTEAFF. This rearrangement joins TRBV6-5 to TRBJ1-1, with D tentatively TRBD1 (6 bases). Germline V CDR1 and CDR2: MNHEY, SVGAGI. Trimming took off 5 bases at V and 4 bases at J, with 14 bases between the two ends. The CDR3 is made up of 14 amino acids.

The chain joins TRBV19 to TRBJ2-5; TRBD2 agrees at 9 bases. Germline loops: CDR1 LNHDA, CDR2 SQIVND (reference sequence). The CDR3 sequence is 19 residues long. J lost 1 base, V lost 4 bases, and 16 bases had no gene match. CDR3 sequence: CASSKSAVRMTSGQETQYF. The CDR3 DNA reads TGTGCCAGTAGTAAGTCGGCAGTTCGTATGACTAGCGGCCAAGAGACCCAGTACTTC.

CDR3 protein: CASSEAGSSYEQYF. DNA for the CDR3: TGTGCCAGCAGTGAAGCGGGCTCCTCTTACGAGCAGTACTTC. This chain joins TRBV2 and TRBJ2-7; D is unclear. Between the trimmed V and J ends, which lost 0 bases and 4 bases, there was a span of 10 bases. This CDR3 spans 14 amino acids. Germline values: CDR1 SNHLY, CDR2 FYNNEI. The full variable domain, in which reference TRBV2 and TRBJ2-7 provide the parts outside the CDR3, is EPEVTQTPSHQVTQMGQEVILRCVPISNHLYFYWYRQILGQKVEFLVSFYNNEISEKSEIFDDQFSVERPDGSNFTLKIRSTKLEDSAMYFCASSEAGSSYEQYFGPGTRLTVT.

The chain recombines TRBV12-3 or TRBV12-4 with TRBJ2-3; D gene ambiguous. The CDR3 consists of 11 residues. Between the trimmed V and J ends, which lost 6 bases and 9 bases, there was a span of 10 bases. The chain's CDR3 is CASSTTQTQYF. CDR3 in DNA: TGTGCCAGCAGCACCACACAAACGCAGTATTTT.